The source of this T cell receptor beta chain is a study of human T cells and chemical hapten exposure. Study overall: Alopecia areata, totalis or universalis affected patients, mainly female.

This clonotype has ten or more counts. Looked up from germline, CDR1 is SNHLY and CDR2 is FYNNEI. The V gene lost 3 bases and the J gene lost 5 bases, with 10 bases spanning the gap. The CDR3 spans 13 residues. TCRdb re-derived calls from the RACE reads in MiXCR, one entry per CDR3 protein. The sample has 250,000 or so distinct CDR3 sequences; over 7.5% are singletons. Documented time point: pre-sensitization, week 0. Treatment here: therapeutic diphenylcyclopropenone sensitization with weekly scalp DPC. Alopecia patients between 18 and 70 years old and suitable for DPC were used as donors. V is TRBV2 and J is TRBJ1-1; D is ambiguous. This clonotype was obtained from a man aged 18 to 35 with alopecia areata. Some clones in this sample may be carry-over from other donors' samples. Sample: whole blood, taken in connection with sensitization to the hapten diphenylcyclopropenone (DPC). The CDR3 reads CASSEVPVTEAFF. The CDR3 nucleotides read TGTGCCAGCAGTGAGGTCCCGGTTACTGAAGCTTTCTTT. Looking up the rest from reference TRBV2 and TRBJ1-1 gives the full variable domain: EPEVTQTPSHQVTQMGQEVILRCVPISNHLYFYWYRQILGQKVEFLVSFYNNEISEKSEIFDDQFSVERPDGSNFTLKIRSTKLEDSAMYFCASSEVPVTEAFFGQGTRLTVV.